This TCR beta chain was retrieved from a study of cytomegalovirus exposure and HLA in healthy donors. Broader study findings: The Asian-associated ancestry cluster reportedly had fewer N-insertions than the approximately 670-donor mean in a later analysis.

About this clone itself: Its antigen is not identified.

The CDR3 contains 15 residues. V lost 5 bases, J lost 2 bases, and 7 bases stayed unmatched. Germline lookup yields CDR1 LNHDA and CDR2 SQIVND (reference sequence). The PCR made use of 60 Vbeta and 13 Jbeta primers. Sequenced by immunoSEQ multiplex PCR; TCRdb stores in-frame clones only, minus some. The sample totals approximately 43,000 clones. The sequence derives from a woman aged 25 to 45 in good health and CMV-seronegative. The specimen sequenced was PBMCs. The chain has TRBV19 and TRBJ2-7; 9 positions match TRBD1. DNA for the CDR3: TGTGCCAGTAGTCTGGGACAGGGCGGTACCTACGAGCAGTACTTC. Translation gives CASSLGQGGTYEQYF.